This TCR beta chain comes out of a study of blood T cell repertoires in COVID-19. In the study's own analysis: Amplification of reference gene primers was used by the study to estimate nucleated cell counts. Data came from immunoSEQ multiplex PCR; TCRdb stores just in-frame clones and leaves some out. D and trimming come from the DNA, and the V and J calls and clone size come from that table. The sample has around 48,000 clones; roughly nine tenths are singletons. V shed 4 bases and J 4 bases; nucleotides not matched to a gene: 10. Germline-derived CDR1 and CDR2 are SGHAT and FQNNGV. CDR3 length: 17 amino acids.

This clonotype was sampled from a man in his sixties with active or convalescent COVID-19. The chain employs TRBV11-2 and TRBJ1-6; 7 bases align to TRBD1. The sequenced sample consisted of peripheral blood. Here the CDR3 reads CASSSGLQGDYNSPLHF. The CDR3 DNA reads as TGTGCCAGCAGCTCGGGCCTTCAGGGGGATTATAATTCACCCCTCCACTTT.